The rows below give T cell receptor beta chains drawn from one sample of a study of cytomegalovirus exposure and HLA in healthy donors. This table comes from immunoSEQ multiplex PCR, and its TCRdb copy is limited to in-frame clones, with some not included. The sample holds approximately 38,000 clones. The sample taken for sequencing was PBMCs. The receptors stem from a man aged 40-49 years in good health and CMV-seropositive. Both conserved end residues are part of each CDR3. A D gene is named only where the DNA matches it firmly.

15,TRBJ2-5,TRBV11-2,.,TGTGCCAGCAGCTCGGCACAGGGCCCAAAAGAGACCCAGTACTTC,CASSSAQGPKETQYF
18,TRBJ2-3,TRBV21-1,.,TGTGCCAGCAGCAAAGTTGCCCTGGACAGCTCATTCACAGATACGCAGTATTTT,CASSKVALDSSFTDTQYF
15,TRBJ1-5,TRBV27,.,TGTGCCACCGGCTTCGGGGGGGGTACAAATCAGCCCCAGCATTTT,CATGFGGGTNQPQHF
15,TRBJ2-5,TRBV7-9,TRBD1,TGTGCCAGCAGCTTGATGGGGACAGAAAAAGAGACCCAGTACTTC,CASSLMGTEKETQYF
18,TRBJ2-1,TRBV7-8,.,TGTGCCAGCAGCCCAATCAGGGCCGGACTGAACGGGAGACGGGAGCAGTTCTTC,CASSPIRAGLNGRREQFF
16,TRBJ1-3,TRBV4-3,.,TGCGCCAGCAGCCAAGACGCGGCTGGCTCGGGAAACACCATATATTTT,CASSQDAAGSGNTIYF
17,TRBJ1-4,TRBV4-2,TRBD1,TGTGCCAGCAGCCAAGTAGGGGGCGGGGCGGCTAATGAAAAACTGTTTTTT,CASSQVGGGAANEKLFF
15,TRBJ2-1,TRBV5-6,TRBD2,TGTGCCAGCAGCTTACCGGGACTAGCGGGAGGCGAGCAGTTCTTC,CASSLPGLAGGEQFF
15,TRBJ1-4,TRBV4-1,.,TGCGCCAGCAGCCAAGTTGGCTCTGCTAATGAAAAACTGTTTTTT,CASSQVGSANEKLFF
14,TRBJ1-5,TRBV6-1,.,TGTGCCAGCAGTGAAGAATCGGGTATTCAGCCCCAGCATTTT,CASSEESGIQPQHF
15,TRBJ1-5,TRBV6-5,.,TGTGCCAGCAGTTACTCGAGGTATAGCAATCAGCCCCAGCATTTT,CASSYSRYSNQPQHF
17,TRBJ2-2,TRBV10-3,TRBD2,TGTGCCATCAGCCCGACTAGCGGAGCGCGGGCCACCGGGGAGCTGTTTTTT,CAISPTSGARATGELFF
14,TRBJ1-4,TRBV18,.,TGTGCCAGCTCACCACCGGGGCGCGGTGAAAAACTGTTTTTT,CASSPPGRGEKLFF
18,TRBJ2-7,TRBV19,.,TGTGCCAGTAGTATAGGGGCCCCAGAGCTTACCCCTTCGTCCGAGCAGTACTTC,CASSIGAPELTPSSEQYF
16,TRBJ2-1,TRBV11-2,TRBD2,TGTGCCAGCAGCTCATGGACTAGCGGGAGGGTCAATGAGCAGTTCTTC,CASSSWTSGRVNEQFF
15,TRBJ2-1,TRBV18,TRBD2,TGTGCCAGCTCACCTCTAGCGGGAGCCATCCATGAGCAGTTCTTC,CASSPLAGAIHEQFF
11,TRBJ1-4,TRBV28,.,TGTGCCTCGACAGGCGGCGAAAAACTGTTTTTT,CASTGGEKLFF
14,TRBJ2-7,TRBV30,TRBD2,TGTGCCTGGAGTCCCCGGGGGGGTCTCGTCGAGCAGTACTTC,CAWSPRGGLVEQYF
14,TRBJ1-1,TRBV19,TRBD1,TGTGCCAGTAGTGACGGACAGGCGAGGACTGAAGCTTTCTTT,CASSDGQARTEAFF
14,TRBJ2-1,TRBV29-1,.,TGCAGCGTTGGCCATGGGACTTTAAAAAATGAGCAGTTCTTC,CSVGHGTLKNEQFF
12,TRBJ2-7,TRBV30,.,TGTGCCTGGAGTGGTCAGGGAGGCGAGCAGTACTTC,CAWSGQGGEQYF
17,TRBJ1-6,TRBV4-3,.,TGCGCCAGCAGCCAAGATGGAGGGGCCGTAAGTAATTCACCCCTCCACTTT,CASSQDGGAVSNSPLHF
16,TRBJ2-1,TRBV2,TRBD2,TGTGCCAGCAACCCGGGACTAGCGGGAAGCTACAATGAGCAGTTCTTC,CASNPGLAGSYNEQFF
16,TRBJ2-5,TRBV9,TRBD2,TGTGCCAGCAGTGGAACGGGAGCGGGAGGGGGAGAGACCCAGTACTTC,CASSGTGAGGGETQYF
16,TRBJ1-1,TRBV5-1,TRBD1,TGCGCCAGCAGGTCCGGGACAGGGGCCTCTCACACTGAAGCTTTCTTT,CASRSGTGASHTEAFF
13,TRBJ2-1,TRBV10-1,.,TGCGCCAGCAGTGGAGCGGGTCGTGAGGAGCAGTTCTTC,CASSGAGREEQFF